This paragraph reports one T cell receptor (beta chain). What it recognizes is unknown. This entry belongs to a study of response to subunit inactivated influenza vaccine. Study-level points and caveats: Authors suggested that a seasonal influenza vaccination recruits few new T cells each time.

TCRdb analysed the RT-PCR reads with MiXCR anew, one entry per CDR3 protein. The sample lists 610,000 or so distinct CDR3 sequences, 13% to 15% occurring once. CDR1 is SGHTA and CDR2 is FQGNSA in the germline V gene. With 6 bases removed from V and 4 bases from J, the gap between germline ends came to 14 bases. The CDR3 runs to 14 residues. The rearrangement uses TRBV7-2 and TRBJ2-3; weak D call: TRBD2 (6 bases). The source of this sequence is a man aged 45-65 years who received an inactivated influenza vaccine. The input for sequencing was PBMCs from blood, taken 12 days after vaccination. The CDR3: CASRRLGGSDTQYF. Written as DNA, the CDR3 is TGTGCCAGCAGGCGACTAGGAGGGTCAGATACGCAGTATTTT.